This T cell receptor beta chain was retrieved from a study of T-cell memory formation after mild COVID-19. Study-wide background: Largely donor-specific sequence clusters came from a couple of donors.

This clonotype was observed a few times. Its antigen is undetermined. General observations from the study: The main location of contracting CD4+ clones was CM and EM, and that of contracting CD8+ clones was EMRA. In pre-infection memory, a portion of responding clones appeared, which suggested that cross-reactive memory joined. Among clones peaking at day 37 in the second wave, SARS-CoV-2 specificity remained unconfirmed.

TCRdb re-analysed the 5' RACE reads in MiXCR, keeping a single row per CDR3 protein. The table has about 110,000 distinct CDR3 sequences, roughly 19% seen once; the top ten hold 5% to 6.5%. The sequencing sample was made of PBMCs or a T cell subset sorted from them (not recorded which). This clonotype originated in a man aged 18 to 29 who had mild COVID-19 (a few samples of this study predate the infection). Cell type and time point are not known.

CDR3 sequence reads: CASSESQTAGELFF. DNA of the CDR3: TGCGCCAGCAGTGAGTCCCAGACGGCCGGGGAGCTGTTTTTT. V usage is TRBV10-1 and J usage is TRBJ2-2; no clear D gene. The CDR3 has 14 residues. V was cut by 0 bases and J by 6 bases, with 8 bases left in between. CDR1 and CDR2 from the germline V gene are WNHNN and SYGVQD (reference sequence).